Sequencing of this T cell receptor beta chain was carried out in a study of PD-L1 blockade in urothelial cancer. Time point in this sample: pretreatment peripheral blood. With 5 bases removed from V and 3 bases from J, the gap between germline ends came to 8 bases. There are 12 residues in the CDR3. CDR1 is SGHRS, CDR2 YFSETQ, per germline. TCRdb keeps only in-frame clones here, not all; method: immunoSEQ multiplex PCR. The sample lists 87,000 or so clones; 65% to 85% were seen once. Specimen: PBMCs, collected around atezolizumab (anti-PD-L1) treatment. The chain uses TRBV5-1 and TRBJ1-1, with D hard to call. The sequence came from a man in his sixties with urothelial cancer. CDR3 coding DNA: TGCGCCAGCAGAAGTGGAGACACTGAAGCTTTCTTT. Its protein product is CASRSGDTEAFF. The full variable domain, its missing parts supplied by reference TRBV5-1 and TRBJ1-1, is KAGVTQTPRYLIKTRGQQVTLSCSPISGHRSVSWYQQTPGQGLQFLFEYFSETQRNKGNFPGRFSGRQFSNSRSEMNVSTLELGDSALYLCASRSGDTEAFFGQGTRLTVV.